These T cell receptor beta chains were read from a single sample in a study of T cell responses to AZD1222 COVID-19 vaccine. Repertoires were generated with immunoSEQ multiplex PCR, while TCRdb's copy carries only in-frame clones and drops some. This sample yields roughly 100,000 clones, of which approximately 90% are seen a single time; 1.3% belongs to the top ten. This sample comprised peripheral blood, obtained on day 0 of AZD1222 vaccination. All receptors derive from an adult in good health. CDR3s include the opening cysteine and the closing phenylalanine or tryptophan. The order of the fields is D gene, V gene, clone size, J gene, CDR3 DNA, CDR3 protein. D genes are given only for firm matches. Size is omitted from some rows. Given values are once, few, many or a class for expanded clones.

NA	TRBV10-1	few	TRBJ1-1	TGCGCCAGCAGTGAAAACGCCGGAACTGAAGCTTTCTTT	CASSENAGTEAFF
TRBD1	TRBV28	once	TRBJ1-2	TGTGCCAGCAGTTTACGCCCCACAGGGGCCCCCTATGGCTACACCTTC	CASSLRPTGAPYGYTF
NA	TRBV5-6	once	TRBJ2-1	TGTGCCAGCAGCTTCCTGGACAGATTAAGCTCCTACAATGAGCAGTTCTTC	CASSFLDRLSSYNEQFF
NA	TRBV13	NA	TRBJ1-1	TGTGCCAGCAGCTCTCCCTACACTGAAGCTTTCTTT	CASSSPYTEAFF
NA	TRBV5-1	NA	TRBJ1-1	TGCGCCAGCAGCTCCCGGTCAGGCCATATCACTGAAGCTTTCTTT	CASSSRSGHITEAFF
TRBD2	TRBV5-6	NA	TRBJ2-5	TGTGCCAGCAGCCGCCCCCCCGGGGGGGAAGAGACCCAGTACTTC	CASSRPPGGEETQYF
NA	TRBV19	NA	TRBJ1-1	TGTGCCAGTAGACAAGACCGCCCGAACACTGAAGCTTTCTTT	CASRQDRPNTEAFF
NA	TRBV11-1	NA	TRBJ2-7	TGTGCCAGCAGCCGAGCGGGGACAGTAGTCTACGAGCAGTACTTC	CASSRAGTVVYEQYF
NA	TRBV10-1	once	TRBJ1-5	TGCGCCAGCAGTGCCCACCGTAGCAATCAGCCCCAGCATTTT	CASSAHRSNQPQHF
NA	TRBV5-1	NA	TRBJ1-2	TGCGCCAGCAGCTCTCCGGCCGGGGATGGCTACACCTTC	CASSSPAGDGYTF
TRBD1	TRBV6-5	NA	TRBJ1-2	TGTGCCAGCAGTTATTACCCGGGACAGGGTGATGGTGGCTACACCTTC	CASSYYPGQGDGGYTF
NA	TRBV5-4	NA	TRBJ2-4	TGTGCCAGCAGCTTTAGCGGTGAGATTCAGTACTTC	CASSFSGEIQYF
NA	TRBV3-1/TRBV3-2	few	TRBJ1-1	TGTGCCAGCAGCCAAGCCGAGTTGGCTTTCTTT	CASSQAELAFF
TRBD2	TRBV9	once	TRBJ2-1	TGTGCCAGCAGCAACCAGCGGGGGAGCTCCTACAATGAGCAGTTCTTC	CASSNQRGSSYNEQFF
NA	TRBV6-5	NA	TRBJ1-6	TGTGCCAGCAGTTCGGGGACACACAATTCACCCCTCCACTTT	CASSSGTHNSPLHF
NA	TRBV24-1	NA	TRBJ2-7	TGTGCCACTATGGATCACCGGGACCCGATTCACTACGAGCAGTACTTC	CATMDHRDPIHYEQYF
NA	TRBV12-3/TRBV12-4	once	TRBJ1-6	TGTGCCAGCAGGAGCAGTTATAATTCACCCCTCCACTTT	CASRSSYNSPLHF
NA	TRBV5-5	NA	TRBJ1-3	TGTGCCAGCAGCCCCGGCGGCAGGGGTCCACTAAAAAGAAACACCATATATTTT	CASSPGGRGPLKRNTIYF
NA	TRBV5-6	NA	TRBJ2-5	TGTGCCAGCAGCTTGGTACCGGGGTCCGGGCCCCAGTACTTC	CASSLVPGSGPQYF
NA	TRBV7-6	few	TRBJ1-5	TGTGCCAGCAGCTTAGCGGAGAGGGGAATCAGTCAGCCCCAGCATTTT	CASSLAERGISQPQHF
NA	TRBV5-6	NA	TRBJ1-6	TGTGCCAGCAGCTTGGGGGGTGGTAATTCACCCCTCCACTTT	CASSLGGGNSPLHF
NA	TRBV3-1/TRBV3-2	NA	TRBJ1-2	TGTGCCAGCAGCCAAGATGAAATAGGGCCAGATGGCTACACCTTC	CASSQDEIGPDGYTF
TRBD1	TRBV19	once	TRBJ1-2	TGTGCCAGTAGTTTCCGAGGACAGGACCCTTTATTCTATGGCTACACCTTC	CASSFRGQDPLFYGYTF
NA	TRBV12-3/TRBV12-4	NA	TRBJ1-5	TGTGCCAGCAGTTCATTGGGTCAGCCCCAGCATTTT	CASSSLGQPQHF
NA	TRBV9	NA	TRBJ1-2	TGTGCCAGCAGCCCGAGGAGTCGGAGGAACTATGGCTACACCTTC	CASSPRSRRNYGYTF
TRBD2	TRBV2	NA	TRBJ2-2	TGTGCCATTGGACTAGCGGGGTGGGGAGACACCGGGGAGCTGTTTTTT	CAIGLAGWGDTGELFF
NA	TRBV7-9	NA	TRBJ2-1	TGTGCCAGCAGCAAGGACCCCCCAGTCTACAATGAGCAGTTCTTC	CASSKDPPVYNEQFF
TRBD2	TRBV4-2	NA	TRBJ2-3	TGTGCCAGCAGCCAGATGCCGGGACTAGCGACGGATACGCAGTATTTT	CASSQMPGLATDTQYF
NA	TRBV18	NA	TRBJ2-7	TGTGCCAGCTCACCCCAACTGGGCGAGCAGTACTTC	CASSPQLGEQYF
NA	TRBV6-1	NA	TRBJ2-6	TGTGCCAGCAGTGAGGGGGGTGGGGCCAACGTCCTGACTTTC	CASSEGGGANVLTF